These 16 T cell receptor beta chains came from one sample sequenced in a study of blood T cell repertoires in COVID-19. Sequenced by immunoSEQ multiplex PCR; TCRdb stores in-frame clones only, minus some. The sample holds hundreds of thousands of clones, over 85% seen once. Material for sequencing was PBMCs or T cells enriched from blood (not recorded which). All receptors derive from a man aged 55-75 years who had recovered from COVID-19.

The rearrangement joins TRBV20-1 to TRBJ2-5, with D unclear. V lost 3 bases to trimming and J lost 5 bases, with 7 bases between them. Germline CDR1 and CDR2: DFQATT and SNEGSKA (reference sequence). The CDR3 spans 11 residues. The CDR3 reads CSARALETQYF. DNA for the CDR3: TGCAGTGCTAGGGCTCTGGAGACCCAGTACTTC.

The chain employs TRBV13 and TRBJ1-6; 10 bases line up with TRBD1. The CDR3 has 16 residues. CDR1 and CDR2 from the germline V gene are PRHDT and FYEKMQ (reference sequence). J gave up 6 bases and V 0 bases, and 2 bases lay outside the gene matches. CDR3 coding DNA: TGTGCCAGCAGCTTAGGCAGGGACAGGGGTAATTCACCCCTCCACTTT. This gives the protein CASSLGRDRGNSPLHF.

The chain links TRBV6-5 to TRBJ1-2; the match to TRBD1 covers 8 bases. V shed 2 bases and J 6 bases; nucleotides not matched to a gene: 8. Germline values: CDR1 MNHEY, CDR2 SVGAGI. This CDR3 comprises 15 residues. CDR3 nucleotides: TGTGCCAGCAGTTACGGGGCGAGGACAGGGCATGGCTACACCTTC. This gives the protein CASSYGARTGHGYTF.

V and J are TRBV27 and TRBJ2-1; D remains unclear. Trimming cost V 3 bases and J 5 bases, with 8 bases left between them. The CDR3 has 13 amino acids. Germline V gene lookup returns CDR1 MNHEY and CDR2 SMNVEV (reference sequence). The CDR3 DNA reads as TGTGCCAGCAGTTTTGGTAGAAACAATGAGCAGTTCTTC. This codes for CASSFGRNNEQFF.

The J gene is TRBJ2-2, the V gene TRBV7-3; TRBD2 matches at 10 bases. CDR3 length: 16 residues. V shed 6 bases, J shed 4 bases, and the junction held 8 bases outside the gene matches. The V gene's germline CDR1 is SGHTA and CDR2 FQGTGA. CDR3 in amino acids: CASRQTSGRGTGELFF. The CDR3 region has the DNA TGTGCCAGCAGACAGACGAGCGGGAGGGGCACCGGGGAGCTGTTTTTT.

The genes are TRBV10-3 and TRBJ2-7; TRBD2 matches 12 bases. The CDR3 is 15 residues long. The trim removed 0 bases at V and 3 bases at J, leaving 0 bases unmatched. Germline V CDR1 and CDR2: ENHRY, SYGVKD. CDR3 protein: CAISESTSGSYEQYF. CDR3 nucleotide sequence: TGTGCCATCAGTGAGTCGACTAGCGGGAGCTACGAGCAGTACTTC.

The rearrangement links TRBV3-1 (or the pseudogene TRBV3-2) to TRBJ2-1, with 12 bases lining up with TRBD2. With V trimmed by 8 bases and J by 8 bases, 10 bases remained unmatched. In germline, CDR1 is LGHDT, CDR2 YNNKEL (reference sequence). This CDR3 contains 15 residues. CDR3 protein: CASRGALAGGDEQFF. For the CDR3, the DNA is TGTGCCAGCCGTGGGGCTCTAGCGGGAGGGGATGAGCAGTTCTTC.

The table lists this clone with a count of one. This rearrangement joins TRBV30 to TRBJ1-2, with D unclear. This CDR3 is built from 12 residues. The V gene lost 0 bases and the J gene lost 6 bases, with 8 bases spanning the gap. Germline V gene sequence: CDR1 GTSNPN, CDR2 SVGIG (reference sequence). Here the CDR3 reads CAWSVTANGYTF. CDR3 coding DNA: TGTGCCTGGAGTGTAACAGCCAATGGCTACACCTTC.

The chain employs TRBV20-1 and TRBJ2-7; D gene ambiguous. V was shortened by 3 bases and J by 0 bases, with 9 bases between the two germline ends. This CDR3 has 13 amino acids. Per germline, CDR1 DFQATT and CDR2 SNEGSKA (reference sequence). The CDR3 sequence: CSASDGPSYEQYF. CDR3 nucleotide sequence: TGCAGTGCTAGTGACGGTCCCTCCTACGAGCAGTACTTC.

This chain connects TRBV19 to TRBJ2-2, with D possibly being TRBD2 (5 bases). The V end was cut by 4 bases, the J end by 1 base, with 13 bases between. The V gene's germline CDR1 is LNHDA and CDR2 SQIVND (reference sequence). The CDR3 consists of 16 residues. CDR3 in amino acids: CASSRLRTGNTGELFF. CDR3 DNA sequence: TGTGCCAGTAGTAGGTTAAGGACTGGGAACACCGGGGAGCTGTTTTTT.

V usage is TRBV28 and J usage is TRBJ1-2; D not resolved. This CDR3 region has 13 residues. Germline V lookup: CDR1 MDHEN, CDR2 SYDVKM. V gave up 2 bases and J gave up 4 bases, with 8 bases separating them. The CDR3 here is CASSLRGPYGYTF. The CDR3 DNA reads as TGTGCCAGCAGTTTAAGAGGGCCCTATGGCTACACCTTC.

The V and J genes are TRBV20-1 and TRBJ2-1; the match to TRBD1 covers 8 bases. Germline V gene sequence: CDR1 DFQATT, CDR2 SNEGSKA (reference sequence). The length of the CDR3 is 14 residues. Unmatched junction bases numbered 5, after V lost 3 bases and J lost 4 bases. The CDR3 nucleotides are TGCAGTGCTAGTAGGGGACAGGCGTACAATGAGCAGTTCTTC. Its protein is CSASRGQAYNEQFF.

J is TRBJ2-2 and V is TRBV9, with D possibly being TRBD2 (5 bases). V gave up 5 bases and J gave up 3 bases, with 11 bases separating them. The CDR3 contains 14 residues. Germline V CDR1 and CDR2: SGDLS, YYNGEE. CDR3 region: CASRLAGDTGELFF. The CDR3 region has the DNA TGTGCCAGCAGATTAGCCGGGGACACCGGGGAGCTGTTTTTT.

This rearrangement joins TRBV30 to TRBJ2-1; 11 nucleotides line up with TRBD2. CDR3 length: 18 amino acids. Germline V gene sequence: CDR1 GTSNPN, CDR2 SVGIG (reference sequence). Trimming removed 0 bases from V and 0 bases from J; junction bases left unmatched: 7. The CDR3 loop reads CAWSVRASGGTSYNEQFF. CDR3 nucleotide sequence: TGTGCCTGGAGTGTACGGGCTAGCGGGGGGACCTCCTACAATGAGCAGTTCTTC. The complete variable domain, with remaining parts taken from reference TRBV30 and TRBJ2-1, reads SQTIHQWPATLVQPVGSPLSLECTVEGTSNPNLYWYRQAAGRGLQLLFYSVGIGQISSEVPQNLSASRPQDRQFILSSKKLLLSDSGFYLCAWSVRASGGTSYNEQFFGPGTRLTVL.

In this sample, this clone turned up once. V is TRBV6-5 and J is TRBJ2-7; 10 bases agree with TRBD1. Looked up from germline, CDR1 is MNHEY and CDR2 is SVGAGI. Unmatched junction bases numbered 5, after V lost 6 bases and J lost 6 bases. The CDR3 totals 13 residues. This CDR3 reads CASRRDRGGEQYF. CDR3 nucleotides: TGTGCCAGCAGACGGGACAGGGGCGGCGAGCAGTACTTC.

V usage is TRBV28 and J usage is TRBJ2-1, with D tentatively TRBD2 (6 bases). Germline V gene data show CDR1 as MDHEN and CDR2 as SYDVKM. The V and J ends lost 11 bases and 6 bases respectively, with 17 bases between them. The CDR3 consists of 13 residues. The CDR3 loop is CAARPGARNEQFF. The CDR3 DNA sequence: TGTGCCGCAAGACCGGGAGCACGCAATGAGCAGTTCTTC.